One sample yielded the 2 T cell receptor beta chains listed below, sequenced in a study of shared clonotypes between healthy human individuals. Naive CD8 isolation took CD45RO-negative cells positively selected for CCR7 and excluded terminally differentiated effector memory CD45RA+ cells. TCRdb's table, derived via immunoSEQ multiplex PCR, lists solely in-frame clones and lacks some. The table includes approximately 600,000 clones, approximately 95% detected once. Material for sequencing was naive CD8+ T cells sorted from blood. Receptor source: a woman aged 25 to 39 in good health.

This clone was observed a single time. The V call is TRBV15, the J call TRBJ2-5; no clear D. Germline V gene sequence: CDR1 LNHNV, CDR2 YYDKDF (reference sequence). The V end lost 1 base, the J end lost 0 bases, and 9 bases lay between the germline ends. The CDR3 has 15 amino acids. CDR3 region: CATSRVFGNQETQYF. Written as DNA, the CDR3 is TGTGCCACCAGCAGAGTCTTTGGGAACCAAGAGACCCAGTACTTC.

This clone was seen a handful of times. The V call is TRBV7-9, the J call TRBJ2-1; TRBD2 aligns across 9 bases. The CDR3 length is 14 residues. Germline trimming cut 1 base from V and 9 bases from J; bases unmatched to any gene: 4. Germline-derived CDR1 and CDR2 are SEHNR and FQNEAQ (reference sequence). The CDR3 nucleotides are TGTGCCAGCAGCTTAGTTAGCGGGAGCGGTGAGCAGTTCTTC. Translating gives CASSLVSGSGEQFF.